The clone carrying this T cell receptor (beta chain) came up a few times. The antigen remains unidentified. The data are from a study of T cell repertoires in cytomegalovirus infection. Background on the study: CMV epitopes in the study were HLA-C-restricted (recently identified) and HLA-B-restricted (well studied).

MiXCR was run by TCRdb on the reads, yielding one entry per CDR3 protein. The profile shows 650,000 to 900,000 distinct CDR3 sequences, roughly 28% of them singletons. Germline CDR1 reads MNHEY; CDR2 reads SMNVEV (reference sequence). The CDR3 sequence is 15 residues long. The ends lost 5 bases at V and 3 bases at J; junction bases unmatched: 6. Study-wide results and limits: The ex vivo response was dominated by HLA-C-restricted CMV-specific TCR beta clonotypes.

This clonotype originated in a human donor in good health (CMV status not recorded). Some clones in this sample may be carry-over from other donors' samples. The input for sequencing was cultured CD8+ T cells from PBMCs, taken from culture after CMV antigen stimulation. This sequence joins TRBV27 and TRBJ2-7; TRBD1 matches 11 bases. The DNA for the CDR3 is TGTGCCAGCAGTGCCACCGGGACAGGGGGCTACGAGCAGTACTTC. It yields the protein CASSATGTGGYEQYF.